The T cell receptor delta chain under discussion was sequenced for a study of gamma-delta chains in newborns, infants, children. The wider study: Microbial exposure reportedly drives polyclonal innate γδ T cell expansion after birth.

CDR3 length equals 19 residues. Germline CDR1 reads GEAIGNYY; CDR2 reads EKD. TCRdb re-called the reads via CATT. The sample lists 2,000 to 3,000 delta-chain clones, roughly 1% occurring once. This clone showed up just a few times. One end of the junction is discordant with germline, which a read error may explain. The source material was blood. The receptor's source is a child who was a newborn, infant or young child, either healthy, febrile or measles-vaccinated (not recorded which). The chain couples TRDV2 to TRDJ3, with TRDD3 matching over 10 bases. Here the CDR3 reads CASDVLGDPSSWDTRQMFF. Written as DNA, the CDR3 is TGTGCCAGTGACGTACTGGGGGATCCGAGCTCCTGGGACACCCGACAGATGTTTTTC.